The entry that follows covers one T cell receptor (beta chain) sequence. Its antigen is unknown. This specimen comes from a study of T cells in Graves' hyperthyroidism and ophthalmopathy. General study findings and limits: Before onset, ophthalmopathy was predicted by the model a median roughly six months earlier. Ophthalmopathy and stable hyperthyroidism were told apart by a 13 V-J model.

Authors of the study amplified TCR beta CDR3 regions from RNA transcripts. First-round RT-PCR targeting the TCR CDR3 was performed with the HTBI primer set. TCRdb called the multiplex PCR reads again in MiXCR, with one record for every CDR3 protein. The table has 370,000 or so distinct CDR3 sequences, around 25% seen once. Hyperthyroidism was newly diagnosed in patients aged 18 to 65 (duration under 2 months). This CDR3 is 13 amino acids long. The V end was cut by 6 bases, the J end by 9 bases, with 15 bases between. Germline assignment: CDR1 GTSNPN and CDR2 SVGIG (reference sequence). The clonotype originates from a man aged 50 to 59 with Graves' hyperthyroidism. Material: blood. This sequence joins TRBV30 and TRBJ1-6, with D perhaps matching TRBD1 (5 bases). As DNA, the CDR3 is TGTGCCTGCTGCTGGGGGAGAGGTTCACCCCTCCACTTT. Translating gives CACCWGRGSPLHF.